The rows below give T cell receptor beta chains drawn from one sample of a study of siplizumab effects on memory and regulatory T cells. Sequencing was performed with immunoSEQ multiplex PCR; in TCRdb, only in-frame clones are kept and a portion is missing. This table holds 100,000 or so clones, about 92% found once. The source material was Tregs sorted from blood. Receptor source: a human donor in good health. Both conserved end residues are part of each CDR3. A D gene is named only where the DNA matches it firmly. A row's size may be missing; if present it is once, few, many or a size class.

clone_size	v_call	d_call	j_call	cdr3_aa	cdr3_nt
-	TRBV18	-	TRBJ2-6	CASSPLGLGRSGANVLTF	TGTGCCAGCTCACCACTCGGCCTCGGAAGGTCTGGGGCCAACGTCCTGACTTTC
-	TRBV27	TRBD1	TRBJ1-1	CASTYNRGTEAFF	TGTGCCAGCACCTATAACAGGGGCACTGAAGCTTTCTTT
-	TRBV6-5	-	TRBJ2-5	CASRPNGQETQYF	TGTGCCAGCAGGCCGAACGGGCAAGAGACCCAGTACTTC
-	TRBV25-1	-	TRBJ1-2	CASSDYTPAAGYTF	TGTGCCAGCAGTGACTACACACCCGCCGCCGGCTACACCTTC
-	TRBV19	TRBD2	TRBJ2-2	CASSTTSGSLVTGELFF	TGTGCCAGTAGTACGACTAGCGGGAGTTTGGTCACCGGGGAGCTGTTTTTT
-	TRBV7-9	-	TRBJ2-3	CASSSTLTSSEGGTDTQYF	TGTGCCAGCAGCTCTACCCTGACTAGCTCTGAGGGGGGTACAGATACGCAGTATTTT
-	TRBV6-5	-	TRBJ1-2	CASRRGGYGYTF	TGTGCCAGCAGGCGCGGGGGCTATGGCTACACCTTC
-	TRBV18	TRBD2	TRBJ2-1	CASSLGLAAIVTYNEQFF	TGTGCCAGCTCACTCGGACTAGCGGCAATAGTAACCTACAATGAGCAGTTCTTC
-	TRBV11-2	-	TRBJ2-2	CASSPRRRANTGELFF	TGTGCCAGCAGCCCGCGTAGGAGAGCCAACACCGGGGAGCTGTTTTTT
-	TRBV5-1	-	TRBJ2-5	CASSLASNYYKETQYF	TGCGCCAGCAGCTTGGCTAGCAACTATTATAAAGAGACCCAGTACTTC
-	TRBV6-6	-	TRBJ1-2	CASSPLGQGHGYTF	TGTGCCAGCAGTCCCTTGGGTCAGGGTCATGGCTACACCTTC
-	TRBV7-9	-	TRBJ1-4	CASSLGRSTFSTNEKLFF	TGTGCCAGCAGCTTAGGTCGCTCAACCTTCTCAACTAATGAAAAACTGTTTTTT
-	TRBV27	TRBD1	TRBJ1-1	CASSLRGGSEAFF	TGTGCCAGCAGTTTAAGAGGGGGCAGTGAAGCTTTCTTT
-	TRBV5-1	-	TRBJ1-1	CASSLVGDTEAFF	TGCGCCAGCAGCTTGGTGGGGGACACTGAAGCTTTCTTT
-	TRBV5-1	-	TRBJ2-1	CASSSRDPIYNEQFF	TGCGCCAGCAGCTCGCGGGACCCGATCTACAATGAGCAGTTCTTC
-	TRBV7-8	TRBD2	TRBJ2-3	CASSLAQRGRTDTQYF	TGTGCCAGCAGCTTAGCGCAGCGGGGTCGCACAGATACGCAGTATTTT
-	TRBV30	-	TRBJ1-1	CAWRCPGGRFTEAFF	TGTGCCTGGAGATGTCCCGGGGGCAGGTTTACTGAAGCTTTCTTT
-	TRBV19	-	TRBJ2-2	CASSIERRTNTGELFF	TGTGCCAGTAGTATAGAGAGACGGACCAACACCGGGGAGCTGTTTTTT
-	TRBV18	TRBD2	TRBJ2-7	CASSPLAGPGYEQYF	TGTGCCAGCTCACCCCTAGCGGGACCGGGCTACGAGCAGTACTTC
-	TRBV27	TRBD1	TRBJ1-4	CASSHRDRGGSTNEKLFF	TGTGCCAGCAGCCACCGGGACAGGGGAGGTTCAACTAATGAAAAACTGTTTTTT
-	TRBV11-2	-	TRBJ2-2	CASSLDSNTGELFF	TGTGCCAGCAGCTTAGACAGTAACACCGGGGAGCTGTTTTTT
-	TRBV2	-	TRBJ2-7	CASSELGIARSYEQYF	TGTGCCAGCAGTGAACTAGGTATTGCGCGGTCCTACGAGCAGTACTTC
-	TRBV6-5	-	TRBJ1-1	CASRRLDSLSEAFF	TGTGCCAGCAGGAGACTAGACAGCTTATCTGAAGCTTTCTTT
-	TRBV29-1	-	TRBJ2-5	CSVQGGETQYF	TGCAGCGTACAGGGAGGCGAGACCCAGTACTTC
-	TRBV2	-	TRBJ1-1	CASSARVVAEAFF	TGTGCCAGCAGCGCCCGGGTGGTAGCTGAAGCTTTCTTT
-	TRBV5-1	TRBD1	TRBJ1-6	CASSTGTATFRSPLHF	TGCGCCAGCAGCACCGGGACAGCCACCTTTCGCTCACCCCTCCACTTT
-	TRBV11-2	TRBD2	TRBJ2-7	CASSLSGNPREQYF	TGTGCCAGCAGCTTAAGCGGGAACCCTAGGGAGCAGTACTTC
once	TRBV6-6	-	TRBJ2-1	CASSQRAGNEQFF	TGTGCCAGCAGCCAAAGAGCGGGTAATGAGCAGTTCTTC
-	TRBV2	-	TRBJ2-7	CASSGAGSDTYYEQYF	TGTGCCAGCAGTGGGGCTGGTAGCGACACTTACTACGAGCAGTACTTC
-	TRBV21-1	-	TRBJ2-1	CASPRGFSGEPYNEQFF	TGTGCCAGCCCCCGGGGATTTAGCGGAGAACCCTACAATGAGCAGTTCTTC
-	TRBV5-5	TRBD2	TRBJ2-1	CASSLVLAGGPLFSFF	TGTGCCAGCAGCTTGGTGCTGGCGGGAGGGCCTCTTTTCTCGTTCTTC
-	TRBV2	-	TRBJ2-7	CASSGDSLANEQYF	TGTGCCAGCAGTGGGGACTCCCTGGCGAACGAGCAGTACTTC
-	TRBV13	-	TRBJ2-1	CASSFFQAAHNEQFF	TGTGCCAGCAGCTTTTTTCAGGCCGCACACAATGAGCAGTTCTTC
-	TRBV5-1	-	TRBJ2-7	CASSLFGEQYF	TGCGCCAGCAGCTTGTTTGGCGAGCAGTACTTC
-	TRBV6-5	-	TRBJ2-2	CASSYSNLNTGELFF	TGTGCCAGCAGTTACAGTAACCTAAACACCGGGGAGCTGTTTTTT
-	TRBV29-1	-	TRBJ2-7	CSVEKGDAYEQYF	TGCAGCGTTGAGAAGGGCGACGCCTACGAGCAGTACTTC
-	TRBV5-1	-	TRBJ2-1	CASSSDPVYNEQFF	TGCGCCAGCAGCTCTGATCCCGTCTACAATGAGCAGTTCTTC
-	TRBV29-1	TRBD1	TRBJ1-2	CSVESDRANYGYTF	TGCAGCGTTGAGTCAGACAGGGCTAACTATGGCTACACCTTC
-	TRBV5-4	-	TRBJ1-5	CASSLGPYSNQPQHF	TGTGCCAGCAGCTTGGGGCCGTATAGCAATCAGCCCCAGCATTTT
-	TRBV9	TRBD2	TRBJ2-1	CASSTGLAGNHRFF	TGTGCCAGCAGCACCGGACTAGCGGGAAACCACCGGTTCTTC
few	TRBV15	-	TRBJ2-1	CATSRGDPYNEQFF	TGTGCCACCAGCAGAGGCGACCCCTACAATGAGCAGTTCTTC
-	TRBV4-2	TRBD2	TRBJ2-7	CASSQGLAPSYEQYF	TGTGCCAGCAGCCAGGGACTAGCGCCCTCCTACGAGCAGTACTTC
once	TRBV27	-	TRBJ1-2	CASSSRGANYGYTF	TGTGCCAGCAGCTCGCGAGGGGCGAACTATGGCTACACCTTC
-	TRBV19	-	TRBJ2-7	CASSWGDRTYEQYF	TGTGCCAGTAGTTGGGGGGACAGAACCTACGAGCAGTACTTC
-	TRBV2	-	TRBJ1-4	CASSANGGRGNEKLFF	TGTGCCAGCAGTGCGAACGGGGGGCGGGGTAATGAAAAACTGTTTTTT
-	TRBV7-3	-	TRBJ2-1	CASSLTGGRDEQFF	TGTGCCAGCAGCTTAACTGGGGGCCGGGATGAGCAGTTCTTC
-	TRBV19	-	TRBJ2-1	CASSIVGEQFF	TGTGCCAGTAGTATTGTGGGTGAGCAGTTCTTC
-	TRBV25-1	TRBD2	TRBJ2-7	CASSVAGELGEQYF	TGTGCCAGCAGTGTAGCGGGAGAGTTGGGTGAGCAGTACTTC
-	TRBV19	-	TRBJ2-2	CASSIVSGRELFF	TGTGCCAGTAGTATAGTTTCGGGGCGGGAGCTGTTTTTT
-	TRBV5-4	-	TRBJ2-1	CASSIDPGLRYNEQFF	TGTGCCAGCAGCATAGACCCGGGATTAAGATACAATGAGCAGTTCTTC
-	TRBV29-1	-	TRBJ1-6	CSVAVTDNSPLHF	TGCAGCGTTGCGGTGACGGACAATTCACCCCTCCACTTT
-	TRBV11-2	-	TRBJ2-7	CASSLGSGSRIPKQYF	TGTGCCAGCAGCTTAGGTTCGGGGAGTCGTATCCCCAAGCAGTACTTC
once	TRBV18	TRBD2	TRBJ2-7	CASSPGTSGYEQYF	TGTGCCAGCTCACCCGGGACTAGCGGCTACGAGCAGTACTTC
-	TRBV5-4	-	TRBJ2-7	CASSLFQAGEQYF	TGTGCCAGCAGCTTGTTCCAGGCTGGCGAGCAGTACTTC
-	TRBV5-1	TRBD2	TRBJ2-2	CASSLAGLAGGFGTGELFF	TGCGCCAGCAGCTTGGCGGGCCTAGCGGGAGGTTTCGGCACCGGGGAGCTGTTTTTT
once	TRBV11-3	-	TRBJ2-3	CASSSGSKKGHTGTQYF	TGTGCCAGCAGCTCGGGCTCTAAAAAGGGTCATACAGGGACGCAGTATTTT
once	TRBV7-9	-	TRBJ2-3	CASSLTSETDTQYF	TGTGCCAGCAGCTTAACCAGCGAGACAGATACGCAGTATTTT
-	TRBV6-5	TRBD1	TRBJ2-5	CASSLLDRYQETQYF	TGTGCCAGCAGTTTACTGGACAGGTACCAAGAGACCCAGTACTTC
-	TRBV9	TRBD2	TRBJ2-3	CASSVGGLAGVTDTQYF	TGTGCCAGCAGCGTAGGGGGATTAGCGGGAGTGACAGATACGCAGTATTTT